This TCR beta chain is drawn from a study of shared clonotypes between healthy human individuals. The data were produced by immunoSEQ multiplex PCR, yet TCRdb's version contains in-frame clones alone and is incomplete. Found here are 2,100,000 or so clones, approximately 96% of them singletons; the top ten hold over 0.1%. To note about this clone: Other DNA sequences within the sample encode an identical CDR3.

Looked up from germline, CDR1 is SNHLY and CDR2 is FYNNEI. J gave up 2 bases and V 5 bases, and 3 bases lay outside the gene matches. This CDR3 region has 14 residues. The sequence was collected from a man aged 18 to 35 in good health. The gene calls are TRBV2 and TRBJ2-1; 7 nucleotides line up with TRBD2. The sequencing input was naive CD4+ T cells sorted from blood. Subset meaning: CD45RA+ positively selected. The chain's CDR3 is CASSPGGPYNEQFF. CDR3 sequence (DNA): TGTGCCAGCAGTCCGGGGGGACCCTACAATGAGCAGTTCTTC. The full variable domain, its missing parts supplied by reference TRBV2 and TRBJ2-1, is EPEVTQTPSHQVTQMGQEVILRCVPISNHLYFYWYRQILGQKVEFLVSFYNNEISEKSEIFDDQFSVERPDGSNFTLKIRSTKLEDSAMYFCASSPGGPYNEQFFGPGTRLTVL.